This TCR beta chain emerged from a study of beta chain features in type 1 diabetes. cDNA synthesis used the whole RNA isolate, giving expressed TCRB sequences. The protocol was immunoSEQ multiplex PCR, while the TCRdb copy is restricted to in-frame clones and leaves out a portion. The sample contains about 340,000 clones, approximately 13% of which appear only once. The authors took one heparinised blood draw, averaging roughly 120 mL, from each donor. Germline V gene data show CDR1 as LNHDA and CDR2 as SQIVND (reference sequence). The CDR3 consists of 14 residues. Trimming took 11 bases from V and 7 from J; bases not matched to a gene: 14. General observations from the study: There was a moderate but significant shortening of TCRB CDR3s in all four CD4+ subsets of Type 1 diabetes patients.

For this clone: What it recognizes is unknown.

J is TRBJ2-1 and V is TRBV19; 7 positions agree with TRBD2. Sequences were obtained from naive CD4+ T cells from blood. The TCR sequence derives from a woman under 30 with type 1 diabetes. DNA for the CDR3: TGTGCCTCCAAAGGGTTCTCCGGGAGGAATGAGCAGTTCTTC. This translates into CASKGFSGRNEQFF.